This T cell receptor beta chain was profiled in a study of cytomegalovirus exposure and HLA in healthy donors. In the PCR, 60 Vbeta and 13 Jbeta primers were used. The protocol was immunoSEQ multiplex PCR, while the TCRdb copy is restricted to in-frame clones and leaves out a portion. There are 95,000 to 150,000 clones in the sample; over 60% occur only once, and over 10% lies in the top ten. CDR1 is SGHAT, CDR2 FQDESV, per germline (reference sequence). The V and J ends lost 3 bases and 9 bases, in that order; junction bases with no gene match: 5. The CDR3 totals 14 residues. The sequencing sample was made of PBMCs. This chain joins TRBV11-1 and TRBJ2-1, with 10 bases that match TRBD2. The clonotype originates from a woman in her fifties or sixties in good health and CMV-seropositive. Here the CDR3 reads CASSLGLAGVEQFF. DNA of the CDR3: TGTGCCAGCAGCTTGGGGCTAGCGGGAGTTGAGCAGTTCTTC.